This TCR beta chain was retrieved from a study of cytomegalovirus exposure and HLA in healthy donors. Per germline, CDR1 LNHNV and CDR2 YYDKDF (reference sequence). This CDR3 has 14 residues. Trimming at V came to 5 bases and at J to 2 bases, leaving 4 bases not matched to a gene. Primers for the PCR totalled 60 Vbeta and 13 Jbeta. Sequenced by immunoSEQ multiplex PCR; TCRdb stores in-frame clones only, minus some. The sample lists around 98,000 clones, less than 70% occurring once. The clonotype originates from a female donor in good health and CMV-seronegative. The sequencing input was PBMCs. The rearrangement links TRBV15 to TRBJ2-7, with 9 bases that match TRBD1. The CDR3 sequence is CATSPRQGAYEQYF. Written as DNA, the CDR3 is TGTGCCACCAGCCCTCGACAGGGGGCCTACGAGCAGTACTTC.